Presented here are 10 T cell receptor beta chains from one specimen sequenced in a study of T cells in Graves' hyperthyroidism and ophthalmopathy. TCR beta CDR3 regions were amplified from RNA transcripts. When the TCR CDR3 underwent first-round RT-PCR, the HTBI primer set was used. Using its own MiXCR run on the multiplex PCR reads, TCRdb lists one record per CDR3 protein. The sample has some 500,000 distinct CDR3 sequences; approximately 25% are singletons. The sample was blood. All receptors derive from a woman in her twenties or thirties with Graves' ophthalmopathy.

This clonotype appeared many times. V gene TRBV6-5 combines with J gene TRBJ1-6, with 8 bases fitting TRBD1. The CDR3 is 15 amino acids. The J segment lost 7 bases and the V segment lost 4 bases, leaving 6 bases of the junction unmatched. CDR1 is MNHEY, CDR2 SVGAGI, per germline. CDR3 amino acids: CASSWTGSGNSPLHF. In DNA, the CDR3 is TGTGCCAGCAGTTGGACAGGGTCGGGGAATTCACCCCTCCACTTT.

The table lists this clonotype with many counts. This rearrangement joins TRBV2 to TRBJ1-2; a possible D gene is TRBD1 (6 bases). Trimming pared 2 bases from V and 4 bases from J, leaving 8 bases between. CDR3 size: 13 residues. Germline-derived CDR1 and CDR2 are SNHLY and FYNNEI. The CDR3 loop reads CASSEWDTYGYTF. Written as DNA, the CDR3 is TGTGCCAGCAGTGAATGGGACACCTATGGCTACACCTTC.

The chain uses TRBV7-2 and TRBJ1-2, with a tentative D call TRBD1 (6 bases). Between the trimmed V and J ends, which lost 4 bases and 5 bases, there was a span of 14 bases. Germline V lookup: CDR1 SGHTA, CDR2 FQGNSA. This CDR3 region has 14 residues. The CDR3 DNA sequence: TGTGCCAGCAGCTCGATGCAGGGGAGTTATGGCTACACCTTC. Protein product: CASSSMQGSYGYTF. Using reference TRBV7-2 and TRBJ1-2 for the parts outside the CDR3, the full variable domain is GAGVSQSPSNKVTEKGKDVELRCDPISGHTALYWYRQSLGQGLEFLIYFQGNSAPDKSGLPSDRFSAERTGGSVSTLTIQRTQQEDSAVYLCASSSMQGSYGYTFGSGTRLTVV.

The chain is built from TRBV3-1 and TRBJ1-1; D is ambiguous. The germline CDR1 and CDR2 sequences are LGHDT and YNNKEL (reference sequence). The ends were cut back, 1 base at V and 0 bases at J, with 12 bases in the middle. CDR3 length equals 16 residues. Here the CDR3 reads CASSQVPPTLNTEAFF. DNA of the CDR3: TGTGCCAGCAGCCAAGTTCCCCCGACGTTGAACACTGAAGCTTTCTTT. Full variable domain (remainder filled in from reference TRBV3-1 and TRBJ1-1): DTAVSQTPKYLVTQMGNDKSIKCEQNLGHDTMYWYKQDSKKFLKIMFSYNNKELIINETVPNRFSPKSPDKAHLNLHINSLELGDSAVYFCASSQVPPTLNTEAFFGQGTRLTVV.

This clonotype was seen a few times. The CDR3 DNA reads TGTGCCAGCACACAGGGTTATAGCAATCAGCCCCAGCATTTT. This translates into CASTQGYSNQPQHF. J is TRBJ1-5 and V is TRBV6-1; D is perhaps TRBD1 (6 bases). The CDR3 is 14 residues long. In germline, CDR1 is MNHNS, CDR2 SASEGT. Trimming stripped 7 bases from V and 0 bases from J, with 10 bases between.

Only a few counts were recorded for this clonotype. The chain combines TRBV4-1 with TRBJ2-5; D might be TRBD1 (5 bases). CDR1 and CDR2 from the germline V gene are MGHRA and YSYEKL. V shed 4 bases and J shed 9 bases, with 15 bases lying between them. This CDR3 has 13 amino acids. The DNA for the CDR3 is TGCGCCAGCAGCCCAGGGCCCCAGGCGGCCCAGTACTTC. Translation gives CASSPGPQAAQYF.

This clonotype was found many times. This chain links TRBV9 with TRBJ1-2; 8 bases fit TRBD1. V lost 1 base, J lost 8 bases, and 10 bases stayed unmatched. Germline CDR1 SGDLS, CDR2 YYNGEE. The length of the CDR3 is 15 residues. CDR3 in DNA: TGTGCCAGCAGCGTACTAGGACAGGGTTTTGAAGGCTACACCTTC. This gives the protein CASSVLGQGFEGYTF.

The CDR3 is CASTRDREDGNTIYF. CDR3 bases: TGTGCCAGCACCCGGGACAGGGAAGATGGAAACACCATATATTTT. This chain uses TRBV11-3 with TRBJ1-3; 9 bases line up with TRBD1. The CDR3 extends over 15 amino acids. J lost 3 bases, V lost 7 bases, and 7 bases had no gene match. CDR1 is SGHNT, CDR2 YENEEA, per germline.

This clonotype has just a few counts. The gene calls are TRBV7-9 and TRBJ1-4; a possible D gene is TRBD1 (5 bases). Per the germline V gene, CDR1 is SEHNR and CDR2 is FQNEAQ (reference sequence). This CDR3 has 14 amino acids. Deletions cut 6 bases from V and 7 bases from J, with 15 bases between. CDR3 sequence reads: CASRPRGDGEKLFF. For the CDR3, the DNA is TGTGCCAGCAGACCCCGTGGGGACGGTGAAAAACTGTTTTTT.

In its sample, this clonotype was seen a few times. V usage is TRBV11-3 and J usage is TRBJ2-7; the D is unclear. Germline values: CDR1 SGHNT, CDR2 YENEEA. V shed 5 bases and J shed 6 bases, with 14 bases lying between them. The CDR3 covers 13 residues. The CDR3 coding sequence is TGTGCCAGCAGCCTACTTGCCTTCGGCGAGCAGTACTTC. Protein sequence: CASSLLAFGEQYF. The full variable domain, completed using reference TRBV11-3 and TRBJ2-7, is EAGVVQSPRYKIIEKKQPVAFWCNPISGHNTLYWYLQNLGQGPELLIRYENEEAVDDSQLPKDRFSAERLKGVDSTLKIQPAELGDSAVYLCASSLLAFGEQYFGPGTRLTVT.